The 32 T cell receptor beta chains below all came from one sample that was sequenced in a study of blood T cell repertoires in COVID-19. Sequencing was performed with immunoSEQ multiplex PCR; in TCRdb, only in-frame clones are kept and a portion is missing. The repertoire holds 150,000 to 160,000 clones, about 80% seen once, with roughly 0.58% in the top ten. The sequenced material came from peripheral blood. Every receptor here comes from a man between 60 and 70 years old with acute or convalescent COVID-19.

The chain uses TRBV3-1 (or the pseudogene TRBV3-2) and TRBJ2-3, with TRBD2 identical over 11 bases. V was pared by 2 bases and J by 3 bases, with 10 bases of the junction left unmatched. The CDR3 spans 18 residues. CDR1 and CDR2 from the germline V gene are LGHDT and YNNKEL (reference sequence). CDR3 nucleotide sequence: TGTGCCAGCAGCCAATCTTTGGCTAGCGGGAGGAATACAGATACGCAGTATTTT. It specifies CASSQSLASGRNTDTQYF.

The chain uses TRBV28 and TRBJ2-7, with TRBD2 identical over 8 bases. J gave up 0 bases and V 1 base, and 11 bases lay outside the gene matches. Germline V gene lookup returns CDR1 MDHEN and CDR2 SYDVKM. The CDR3 runs to 18 residues. CDR3 coding DNA: TGTGCCAGCAGTTTATCGCCGGGACTAGGTTCTTACTCCTACGAGCAGTACTTC. It yields the protein CASSLSPGLGSYSYEQYF.

The chain couples TRBV7-2 to TRBJ2-1; 8 bases fit TRBD2. In germline, CDR1 is SGHTA, CDR2 FQGNSA. V was clipped by 2 bases and J by 9 bases; unmatched bases: 6. The CDR3 length is 14 residues. CDR3 in DNA: TGTGCCAGCAGCTTATTAGCGGGGAACTCTGAGCAGTTCTTC. It is translated as CASSLLAGNSEQFF.

The genes are TRBV28 and TRBJ1-6, with 8 positions matching TRBD1. From germline, CDR1 is MDHEN and CDR2 SYDVKM. The CDR3 is made up of 17 amino acids. The junction had 6 bases not matched to a gene; V was cut back by 5 bases and J by 0 bases. The CDR3 here is CASSPWTGSSYNSPLHF. The DNA of the CDR3 is TGTGCCAGCAGTCCCTGGACAGGGAGCTCCTATAATTCACCCCTCCACTTT.

V usage is TRBV24-1 and J usage is TRBJ2-1, with D perhaps matching TRBD1 (6 bases). Trimming removed 4 bases from V and 5 bases from J, with 17 bases in between. The CDR3 runs 16 residues. Germline V gives CDR1 KGHDR, CDR2 SFDVKD. The chain's CDR3 is CATSDRTSSGDNEQFF. The CDR3 DNA reads TGTGCCACCAGTGACCGGACGAGCTCAGGGGACAATGAGCAGTTCTTC.

This clone was seen at least ten times. The chain has TRBV11-2 and TRBJ2-1; D might be TRBD1 (6 bases). The CDR3 is 14 amino acids. Germline CDR1 and CDR2: SGHAT and FQNNGV. V was pared by 3 bases and J by 6 bases, with 12 bases between. CDR3 nucleotides: TGTGCCAGCAGCTTTTCTATGGGGGCCAATGAGCAGTTCTTC. It specifies CASSFSMGANEQFF. The whole variable domain, remainder taken from reference TRBV11-2 and TRBJ2-1, is EAGVAQSPRYKIIEKRQSVAFWCNPISGHATLYWYQQILGQGPKLLIQFQNNGVVDDSQLPKDRFSAERLKGVDSTLKIQPAKLEDSAVYLCASSFSMGANEQFFGPGTRLTVL.

This chain links TRBV9 with TRBJ2-5, with 13 bases matching TRBD2. J gave up 5 bases and V 3 bases, and 7 bases lay outside the gene matches. CDR1 is SGDLS, CDR2 YYNGEE, per germline. The CDR3 has 16 residues. CDR3 DNA sequence: TGTGCCAGCAGCGCCGGGACTAGCGGGATTGGGGAGACCCAGTACTTC. Residues: CASSAGTSGIGETQYF.

The chain recombines TRBV19 with TRBJ1-5; 8 bases map to TRBD1. Germline values: CDR1 LNHDA, CDR2 SQIVND (reference sequence). V shed 6 bases, J shed 5 bases, and the junction held 9 bases outside the gene matches. CDR3 length: 15 amino acids. CDR3 in amino acids: CASSATGTGDQPQHF. The CDR3 bases are TGTGCCAGTAGCGCTACTGGGACAGGCGATCAGCCCCAGCATTTT. The full variable domain, its missing parts supplied by reference TRBV19 and TRBJ1-5, is DGGITQSPKYLFRKEGQNVTLSCEQNLNHDAMYWYRQDPGQGLRLIYYSQIVNDFQKGDIAEGYSVSREKKESFPLTVTSAQKNPTAFYLCASSATGTGDQPQHFGDGTRLSIL.

This rearrangement joins TRBV3-1 (or the pseudogene TRBV3-2) to TRBJ2-5; maybe TRBD2 (6 bases). Trimming left V 2 bases short and J 2 bases short, with 6 bases between. Germline V gene data show CDR1 as LGHDT and CDR2 as YNNKEL (reference sequence). The CDR3 is 13 amino acids. The chain's CDR3 is CASSQRGQETQYF. CDR3 coding DNA: TGTGCCAGCAGCCAACGGGGGCAAGAGACCCAGTACTTC.

The chain links TRBV5-1 to TRBJ2-1, with a possible D match to TRBD2 (6 bases). The CDR3 consists of 14 residues. CDR1 is SGHRS and CDR2 is YFSETQ in the germline V gene. The V end was cut by 4 bases, the J end by 6 bases, with 14 bases between. This CDR3 reads CASSGGLEANEQFF. The CDR3 DNA reads TGCGCCAGCAGCGGGGGACTTGAAGCCAATGAGCAGTTCTTC.

J is TRBJ1-4 and V is TRBV4-1; TRBD1 agrees at 9 bases. CDR3 length equals 16 residues. Germline V CDR1 and CDR2: MGHRA, YSYEKL. The V segment lost 9 bases and the J segment 2 bases; nucleotides outside the gene matches: 10. Here the CDR3 reads CASTLETGGTNEKLFF. DNA of the CDR3: TGCGCCAGTACTTTAGAGACAGGGGGGACTAATGAAAAACTGTTTTTT.

The J gene is TRBJ1-2, the V gene TRBV19; 9 bases match TRBD1. Germline CDR1 reads LNHDA; CDR2 reads SQIVND (reference sequence). The CDR3 totals 14 residues. Trimming at V came to 5 bases and at J to 6 bases, leaving 7 bases not matched to a gene. The CDR3 reads CASSATGGINGYTF. The CDR3 DNA reads TGTGCCAGTAGTGCCACAGGGGGCATCAATGGCTACACCTTC.

This chain joins TRBV11-2 and TRBJ2-1, with D possibly being TRBD1 (6 bases). Per the germline V gene, CDR1 is SGHAT and CDR2 is FQNNGV. Between the trimmed V and J ends, which lost 2 bases and 5 bases, there was a span of 7 bases. The CDR3 covers 13 residues. This CDR3 reads CASSLNRDNEQFF. The DNA of the CDR3 is TGTGCCAGCAGCTTAAACAGGGACAATGAGCAGTTCTTC.

The chain couples TRBV5-6 to TRBJ1-5, with 8 bases that match TRBD1. With V trimmed by 4 bases and J by 2 bases, 8 bases remained unmatched. The CDR3 spans 16 residues. Germline V gene lookup returns CDR1 SGHDT and CDR2 YYEEEE. CDR3 sequence (DNA): TGTGCCAGCAGCACGAGGACAGGGATTGGCAATCAGCCCCAGCATTTT. It is translated as CASSTRTGIGNQPQHF.

This clone showed up just once. V usage is TRBV7-2 and J usage is TRBJ1-5; D is unresolved. In germline, CDR1 is SGHTA, CDR2 FQGNSA. The V and J ends lost 1 base and 1 base respectively, with 8 bases between them. The CDR3 consists of 15 residues. As DNA, the CDR3 is TGTGCCAGCAGCTTAGTCGGCAGGAGCAATCAGCCCCAGCATTTT. This gives the protein CASSLVGRSNQPQHF.

V usage is TRBV25-1 and J usage is TRBJ1-1, with 9 nucleotides matching TRBD1. V was pared by 4 bases and J by 2 bases, with 5 bases of the junction left unmatched. CDR3 length: 15 residues. Germline V CDR1 and CDR2: MGHDK, SYGVNS. CDR3 amino acids: CASSGVDRGNTEAFF. The DNA for the CDR3 is TGTGCCAGCAGTGGCGTGGACAGGGGCAACACTGAAGCTTTCTTT.

The V and J genes are TRBV9 and TRBJ2-7, with 7 bases fitting TRBD2. CDR1 is SGDLS, CDR2 YYNGEE, per germline. The CDR3 contains 13 residues. J lost 7 bases, V lost 0 bases, and 4 bases had no gene match. CDR3 residues: CASSVGGGEEQYF. CDR3 nucleotides: TGTGCCAGCAGCGTAGGTGGGGGGGAGGAGCAGTACTTC. Complete variable domain (other parts from reference TRBV9 and TRBJ2-7): DSGVTQTPKHLITATGQRVTLRCSPRSGDLSVYWYQQSLDQGLQFLIQYYNGEERAKGNILERFSAQQFPDLHSELNLSSLELGDSALYFCASSVGGGEEQYFGPGTRLTVT.

The chain links TRBV28 to TRBJ1-1; D may be TRBD1 (6 bases). The CDR3 totals 17 residues. Germline V gene sequence: CDR1 MDHEN, CDR2 SYDVKM. The ends were cut back, 7 bases at V and 4 bases at J, with 25 bases in the middle. The CDR3 protein is CASNYPGGLGEGTEAFF. The DNA of the CDR3 is TGTGCCAGCAACTACCCCGGGGGGCTGGGAGAGGGCACTGAAGCTTTCTTT.

V gene TRBV20-1 combines with J gene TRBJ1-3; a weak D match, TRBD1 (5 bases). Trimming left V 3 bases short and J 0 bases short, with 12 bases between. Germline CDR1 reads DFQATT; CDR2 reads SNEGSKA (reference sequence). This CDR3 is 15 amino acids long. The CDR3 coding sequence is TGCAGTGCTAGTTACGGGGGGAGCTCTGGAAACACCATATATTTT. This gives the protein CSASYGGSSGNTIYF.

This clone was detected only once. The chain is built from TRBV5-6 and TRBJ1-5, with D uncertain. The CDR3 is 15 amino acids. V lost 4 bases to trimming and J lost 5 bases, with 16 bases between them. Germline lookup yields CDR1 SGHDT and CDR2 YYEEEE. CDR3 protein: CASSTGIDGDQPQHF. For the CDR3, the DNA is TGTGCCAGCAGCACCGGGATCGACGGAGATCAGCCCCAGCATTTT.

The chain combines TRBV5-1 with TRBJ2-3; 8 bases fit TRBD2. The junction had 9 bases not matched to a gene; V was cut back by 3 bases and J by 6 bases. CDR1 and CDR2 from the germline V gene are SGHRS and YFSETQ. The CDR3 is 15 amino acids. As DNA, the CDR3 is TGCGCCAGCAGCTCTAGCGGGTCGAGAGTGGATACGCAGTATTTT. Translated, it gives CASSSSGSRVDTQYF.

The chain couples TRBV18 to TRBJ1-4; the D gene is possibly TRBD1 (6 bases). Trimming pared 6 bases from V and 1 base from J, leaving 9 bases between. Germline V CDR1 and CDR2: KGHSH, LQKENI. This CDR3 comprises 14 residues. CDR3 nucleotides: TGTGCCAGCTCCCCGACAGGAACTAATGAAAAACTGTTTTTT. Its protein product is CASSPTGTNEKLFF.

CDR3 amino acids: CASSTGVGQPQHF. CDR3 bases: TGTGCCAGCTCCACAGGGGTGGGACAGCCCCAGCATTTT. The chain is built from TRBV18 and TRBJ1-5; 7 nucleotides agree with TRBD1. Germline values: CDR1 KGHSH, CDR2 LQKENI. CDR3 length: 13 amino acids. The V and J ends lost 6 bases and 7 bases, in that order; junction bases with no gene match: 6. Full variable domain (outside the CDR3, taken from reference TRBV18 and TRBJ1-5): NAGVMQNPRHLVRRRGQEARLRCSPMKGHSHVYWYRQLPEEGLKFMVYLQKENIIDESGMPKERFSAEFPKEGPSILRIQQVVRGDSAAYFCASSTGVGQPQHFGDGTRLSIL.

J is TRBJ2-7 and V is TRBV15, with D tentatively TRBD1 (6 bases). The CDR3 loop spans 12 amino acids. V lost 4 bases and J lost 5, with 9 bases in between. CDR1 and CDR2 (germline): LNHNV, YYDKDF (reference sequence). Written as DNA, the CDR3 is TGTGCCACCAGCATAACAGGGAACGAGCAGTACTTC. This sequence encodes CATSITGNEQYF.

This chain joins TRBV5-1 and TRBJ2-6; 7 nucleotides line up with TRBD2. CDR1 SGHRS and CDR2 YFSETQ come from the germline V gene. The CDR3 runs to 16 residues. The V gene end was trimmed by 4 bases and the J gene end by 0 bases; junction bases not matched to a gene: 4. The DNA for the CDR3 is TGCGCCAGCAGCCGACTAGCCAGCTCTGGGGCCAACGTCCTGACTTTC. Residues: CASSRLASSGANVLTF.

The chain combines TRBV5-1 with TRBJ2-5, with 8 bases matching TRBD2. The germline CDR1 and CDR2 sequences are SGHRS and YFSETQ. Trimming at V came to 4 bases and at J to 4 bases, leaving 9 bases not matched to a gene. This CDR3 has 15 amino acids. The CDR3 is CASSPGGPLSETQYF. In DNA form, the CDR3 reads TGCGCCAGCAGCCCGGGGGGGCCTCTGTCAGAGACCCAGTACTTC.

This sequence joins TRBV7-2 and TRBJ2-1; perhaps TRBD1 as D (5 bases). Germline V gene sequence: CDR1 SGHTA, CDR2 FQGNSA. The germline V and J ends were trimmed by 5 bases and 7 bases, with 9 bases remaining between them. This CDR3 has 12 amino acids. CDR3 DNA sequence: TGTGCCAGCAGCGCCAACAGGAATGAGCAGTTCTTC. Protein: CASSANRNEQFF.

The CDR3 nucleotides are TGTGCCAGTTCGACAGCGAGTGGAAACACCATATATTTT. Translating gives CASSTASGNTIYF. The J gene is TRBJ1-3, the V gene TRBV19; tentatively, D is TRBD1 (5 bases). Germline V gives CDR1 LNHDA, CDR2 SQIVND (reference sequence). V was pared by 8 bases and J by 3 bases, with 11 bases between. This CDR3 region has 13 residues.

This clone has only one observation. The genes are TRBV4-1 and TRBJ2-7, with 11 bases identical to TRBD2. After removal of 3 bases from V and 0 bases from J, the junction contained 1 base not matched to a gene. This CDR3 is built from 15 residues. CDR1 and CDR2 (germline): MGHRA, YSYEKL. The CDR3 loop is CASSQGLAVSYEQYF. CDR3 bases: TGCGCCAGCAGCCAGGGACTAGCGGTCTCCTACGAGCAGTACTTC.

The chain joins TRBV4-2 to TRBJ2-7, with 10 nucleotides matching TRBD2. CDR1 is LGHNA, CDR2 YNFKEQ, per germline. The CDR3 has 14 amino acids. Trimming at V came to 5 bases and at J to 2 bases, leaving 3 bases not matched to a gene. The CDR3 nucleotides read TGTGCCAGCAGCAGCGGGAGGGGGGCCTACGAGCAGTACTTC. Protein: CASSSGRGAYEQYF.

The J gene is TRBJ1-1, the V gene TRBV12-5; D is ambiguous. Germline loops: CDR1 LGHNT, CDR2 FRNRAP. V was shortened by 7 bases and J by 11 bases, with 17 bases between the two germline ends. The length of the CDR3 is 12 residues. CDR3 in DNA: TGTGCTAGTGCCACCGAGTCGGGAAGGGCTTTCTTT. It codes for CASATESGRAFF.

The chain combines TRBV18 with TRBJ1-6; D is undetermined. CDR1 and CDR2 (germline): KGHSH, LQKENI. V was shortened by 4 bases and J by 7 bases, with 14 bases between the two germline ends. The CDR3 spans 15 residues. In nucleotides, the CDR3 is TGTGCCAGCTCACGGGCCGACACCGAAAATTCACCCCTCCACTTT. As protein: CASSRADTENSPLHF.